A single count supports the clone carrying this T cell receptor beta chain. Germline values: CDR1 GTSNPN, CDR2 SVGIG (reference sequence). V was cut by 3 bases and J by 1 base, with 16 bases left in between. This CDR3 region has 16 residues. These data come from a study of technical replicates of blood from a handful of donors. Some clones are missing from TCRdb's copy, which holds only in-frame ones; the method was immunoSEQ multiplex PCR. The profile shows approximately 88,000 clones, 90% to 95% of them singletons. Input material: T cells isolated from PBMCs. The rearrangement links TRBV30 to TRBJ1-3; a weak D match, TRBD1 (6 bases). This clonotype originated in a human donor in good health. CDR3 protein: CAWSLTLRGSGNTIYF. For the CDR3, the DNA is TGTGCCTGGAGCCTTACACTCAGGGGATCTGGAAACACCATATATTTT.